These 27 T cell receptor beta chains share one sample of origin, sequenced in a study of beta chain features in type 1 diabetes. Whole-study results and caveats: The study found moderately but significantly shorter TCRB CDR3s in all four CD4+ subsets of Type 1 diabetes patients.

What these receptors recognize is not known. Expressed TCRB transcripts were sequenced because the isolated RNA had all been reverse transcribed beforehand. Produced via immunoSEQ multiplex PCR; TCRdb's table is partial and in-frame only. Of 150,000 to 200,000 clones in the sample, 6.5% to 8.5% were seen once. The sequencing sample was made of central memory CD4+ T cells from blood. These receptors came from a man younger than 30 with type 1 diabetes.

This clone was found a few times. V and J are TRBV7-2 and TRBJ2-5; D is ambiguous. The CDR3 has 12 residues. Germline V gene sequence: CDR1 SGHTA, CDR2 FQGNSA. Trimming took 2 bases from V and 5 from J, leaving 6 bases between them. This CDR3 is CASSLNQETQYF. The CDR3 DNA reads TGTGCCAGCAGCTTAAATCAGGAGACCCAGTACTTC.

V usage is TRBV7-9 and J usage is TRBJ2-7; no firm D call. The CDR3 covers 15 residues. Trimming took 5 bases from V and 6 from J, leaving 20 bases between them. Germline CDR1 reads SEHNR; CDR2 reads FQNEAQ (reference sequence). Written as DNA, the CDR3 is TGTGCCAGCAGCCCCTCCGGCTACTCAACGGGCGAGCAGTACTTC. Amino acid sequence: CASSPSGYSTGEQYF.

The rearrangement uses TRBV7-8 and TRBJ2-1, with 9 bases that match TRBD2. CDR3 length: 17 residues. Germline loops: CDR1 SGHVS, CDR2 FQNEAQ. J was trimmed by 7 bases and V by 2 bases; bases with no gene match: 12. Here the CDR3 reads CASSLRGLAYRGNEQFF. The DNA of the CDR3 is TGTGCCAGCAGCTTACGTGGACTAGCGTATCGGGGGAATGAGCAGTTCTTC.

This chain links TRBV4-1 with TRBJ1-2; 8 nucleotides align to TRBD1. The CDR3 has 14 amino acids. The V and J ends lost 1 base and 8 bases, in that order; junction bases with no gene match: 6. The germline gives CDR1 MGHRA, CDR2 YSYEKL. In DNA, the CDR3 is TGCGCCAGCAGCCAAGTCCGCGGACAGGGCGGCTACACCTTC. Amino acids: CASSQVRGQGGYTF.

The chain joins TRBV28 to TRBJ2-7; weak D call: TRBD1 (5 bases). CDR3 length equals 17 residues. In germline, CDR1 is MDHEN, CDR2 SYDVKM. The ends were cut back, 6 bases at V and 0 bases at J, with 21 bases in the middle. This CDR3 is CASSSHLVGVSSYEQYF. In DNA form, the CDR3 reads TGTGCCAGCAGCTCCCACTTGGTAGGGGTAAGCTCCTACGAGCAGTACTTC.

This chain links TRBV7-9 with TRBJ2-3; D not resolved. The CDR3 totals 12 residues. In germline, CDR1 is SEHNR, CDR2 FQNEAQ (reference sequence). Trimming removed 5 bases at V and 6 bases at J, with 9 bases between. The CDR3 sequence is CASSPEVDTQYF. The CDR3 DNA reads TGTGCCAGCAGCCCAGAGGTGGATACGCAGTATTTT.

This clone showed up just a few times. The rearrangement links TRBV10-3 to TRBJ2-3; 12 nucleotides match TRBD2. Trimming cost V 4 bases and J 5 bases; bases outside gene matches: 7. Germline values: CDR1 ENHRY, CDR2 SYGVKD. This CDR3 comprises 16 residues. DNA of the CDR3: TGTGCCATCAGTGCTGGACTAGCGGGGTGGGGAGATACGCAGTATTTT. Protein: CAISAGLAGWGDTQYF.

This clone was seen more than once but under ten times. The rearrangement joins TRBV28 to TRBJ2-1, with TRBD2 matching over 16 bases. V lost 5 bases to trimming and J lost 8 bases; unmatched junction nucleotides: 9. The germline V gene has CDR1 MDHEN and CDR2 SYDVKM. The CDR3 length is 17 residues. CDR3 bases: TGTGCCAGCAGTCCCCCAGGGACTAGCGGGAGGGTATATGAGCAGTTCTTC. Translated: CASSPPGTSGRVYEQFF.

There are a few counts of this clone. This chain joins TRBV27 and TRBJ1-1, with D perhaps matching TRBD1 (5 bases). The V and J ends lost 6 bases and 4 bases respectively, with 15 bases between them. Germline assignment: CDR1 MNHEY and CDR2 SMNVEV (reference sequence). This CDR3 contains 14 residues. For the CDR3, the DNA is TGTGCCAGCAGCCCCAGACGTGGGGCCACTGAAGCTTTCTTT. This sequence encodes CASSPRRGATEAFF.

The CDR3 region is CASSYFGGETGELFF. DNA for the CDR3: TGTGCCAGCAGTTACTTCGGGGGGGAGACCGGGGAGCTGTTTTTT. The chain joins TRBV6-6 to TRBJ2-2, with 8 bases aligning to TRBD2. J was trimmed by 5 bases and V by 1 base; bases with no gene match: 3. The CDR3 runs 15 residues. Looked up from germline, CDR1 is MNHNY and CDR2 is SVGAGI (reference sequence).

This chain links TRBV5-6 with TRBJ2-5, with 7 bases fitting TRBD2. CDR3 length: 16 residues. Germline CDR1 reads SGHDT; CDR2 reads YYEEEE. The V and J ends lost 1 base and 0 bases, in that order; junction bases with no gene match: 6. The CDR3 spells CASSLRSGMYQETQYF. The CDR3 DNA reads as TGTGCCAGCAGCTTGAGGAGCGGGATGTACCAAGAGACCCAGTACTTC.

The rearrangement links TRBV2 to TRBJ2-7; D may be TRBD2 (6 bases). Per the germline V gene, CDR1 is SNHLY and CDR2 is FYNNEI. Deletions cut 11 bases from V and 2 bases from J, with 16 bases between. This CDR3 has 13 residues. CDR3 sequence (DNA): TGTGCCGCAGCAGGTGGACTAACCTACGAGCAGTACTTC. Residues: CAAAGGLTYEQYF.

The chain recombines TRBV7-6 with TRBJ2-7; TRBD2 matches 10 bases. The trim removed 2 bases at V and 5 bases at J, leaving 6 bases unmatched. The CDR3 length is 15 residues. In germline, CDR1 is SGHVS, CDR2 FNYEAQ. The CDR3 nucleotides read TGTGCCAGCAGCTTAAGAGCGGGAGGGTGGGACGAGCAGTACTTC. The encoded protein is CASSLRAGGWDEQYF. The complete variable domain, with remaining parts taken from reference TRBV7-6 and TRBJ2-7, reads GAGVSQSPRYKVTKRGQDVALRCDPISGHVSLYWYRQALGQGPEFLTYFNYEAQQDKSGLPNDRFSAERPEGSISTLTIQRTEQRDSAMYRCASSLRAGGWDEQYFGPGTRLTVT.

This chain uses TRBV6-1 with TRBJ2-5; the D is unclear. Germline loops: CDR1 MNHNS, CDR2 SASEGT. Trimming removed 3 bases at V and 5 bases at J, with 4 bases between. The CDR3 sequence is 11 residues long. CDR3 loop: CASSERETQYF. CDR3 DNA sequence: TGTGCCAGCAGTGAGAGGGAGACCCAGTACTTC.

The chain links TRBV28 to TRBJ2-1; 10 nucleotides match TRBD2. Germline assignment: CDR1 MDHEN and CDR2 SYDVKM. Trimming at V came to 8 bases and at J to 9 bases, leaving 10 bases not matched to a gene. The CDR3 extends over 14 amino acids. The CDR3 reads CASWGLAGASEQFF. CDR3 DNA: TGTGCCAGCTGGGGTCTAGCGGGGGCCAGTGAGCAGTTCTTC.

This clone came up a few times. This chain joins TRBV5-1 and TRBJ2-3, with a possible D match to TRBD2 (5 bases). The CDR3 consists of 15 residues. V lost 4 bases to trimming and J lost 1 base, with 13 bases between them. Germline V gene sequence: CDR1 SGHRS, CDR2 YFSETQ. The DNA for the CDR3 is TGCGCCAGCAGCCTCTCCGGGGTTGGCACAGATACGCAGTATTTT. Its protein product is CASSLSGVGTDTQYF.

V usage is TRBV7-2 and J usage is TRBJ2-7; a possible D gene is TRBD2 (5 bases). The CDR3 runs to 13 residues. Deletions cut 6 bases from V and 0 bases from J, with 9 bases between. Germline V gene sequence: CDR1 SGHTA, CDR2 FQGNSA. As DNA, the CDR3 is TGTGCCAGCAGATCCGGGAACTCCTACGAGCAGTACTTC. Its protein is CASRSGNSYEQYF.

V and J are TRBV6-5 and TRBJ2-5, with TRBD2 identical over 13 bases. CDR1 is MNHEY and CDR2 is SVGAGI in the germline V gene. This CDR3 is 15 amino acids long. The ends lost 5 bases at V and 5 bases at J; junction bases unmatched: 5. For the CDR3, the DNA is TGTGCCAGCAGTCGCGGACTAGCGGGGGATGAGACCCAGTACTTC. This translates into CASSRGLAGDETQYF.

In this sample, this clone turned up a few times. The CDR3 protein is CASSHVRDSRRELFF. The CDR3 DNA reads TGTGCCAGCAGCCATGTCCGGGACTCGAGGAGGGAGCTGTTTTTT. This chain uses TRBV5-4 with TRBJ2-2, with D possibly TRBD2 on 6 matching bases. V lost 4 bases and J lost 9, with 19 bases in between. Germline CDR1 is SGHNT and CDR2 is YYREEE (reference sequence). The CDR3 extends over 15 amino acids. The full variable domain, in which reference TRBV5-4 and TRBJ2-2 provide the parts outside the CDR3, is ETGVTQSPTHLIKTRGQQVTLRCSSQSGHNTVSWYQQALGQGPQFIFQYYREEENGRGNFPPRFSGLQFPNYSSELNVNALELDDSALYLCASSHVRDSRRELFFGEGSRLTVL.

The chain joins TRBV7-2 to TRBJ2-7; TRBD1 matches at 9 bases. This CDR3 is built from 15 residues. Germline values: CDR1 SGHTA, CDR2 FQGNSA. V shed 5 bases, J shed 3 bases, and the junction held 8 bases outside the gene matches. The CDR3 coding sequence is TGTGCCAGCAGCACAGACAGGGGGGGGTTCTACGAGCAGTACTTC. Translated: CASSTDRGGFYEQYF.

The chain combines TRBV27 with TRBJ1-2; no clear D. Trimming shortened V by 3 bases and J by 6 bases, and 8 bases separated the two germline ends. CDR3 size: 12 residues. Looked up from germline, CDR1 is MNHEY and CDR2 is SMNVEV (reference sequence). CDR3 DNA sequence: TGTGCCAGCAGTTTGTCCGGGAATGGCTACACCTTC. As protein: CASSLSGNGYTF.

This chain uses TRBV4-1 with TRBJ1-1, with D perhaps matching TRBD1 (6 bases). CDR1 and CDR2 (germline): MGHRA, YSYEKL. The CDR3 extends over 16 amino acids. Trimming removed 1 base from V and 5 bases from J, with 17 bases in between. The CDR3 here is CASSQVGSRGGTEAFF. The CDR3 DNA follows: TGCGCCAGCAGCCAAGTAGGGAGCAGGGGCGGTACTGAAGCTTTCTTT.

This rearrangement joins TRBV4-3 to TRBJ1-1; 7 bases match TRBD1. The germline CDR1 and CDR2 sequences are LGHNA and YSLEER. The length of the CDR3 is 15 residues. V shed 7 bases, J shed 3 bases, and the junction held 11 bases outside the gene matches. The CDR3 sequence is CASTGTASRDTEAFF. CDR3 DNA: TGCGCCAGCACCGGGACAGCCTCCAGGGACACTGAAGCTTTCTTT.

V is TRBV18 and J is TRBJ2-7; 10 nucleotides line up with TRBD1. The V segment lost 5 bases and the J segment 6 bases; nucleotides outside the gene matches: 7. Looked up from germline, CDR1 is KGHSH and CDR2 is LQKENI. The CDR3 loop spans 14 amino acids. This CDR3 is CASSAGTGESEQYF. DNA for the CDR3: TGTGCCAGCTCAGCGGGGACAGGGGAGTCCGAGCAGTACTTC.

This clone was seen a few times. As DNA, the CDR3 is TGTGCCAGCAGCTCTACAGCTACAGGGGAGTACGAGCAGTACTTC. Translating it yields CASSSTATGEYEQYF. The chain links TRBV7-2 to TRBJ2-7, with 7 positions matching TRBD1. Germline CDR1 reads SGHTA; CDR2 reads FQGNSA. This CDR3 has 15 residues. J lost 4 bases, V lost 4 bases, and 10 bases had no gene match. Looking up the rest from reference TRBV7-2 and TRBJ2-7 gives the full variable domain: GAGVSQSPSNKVTEKGKDVELRCDPISGHTALYWYRQSLGQGLEFLIYFQGNSAPDKSGLPSDRFSAERTGGSVSTLTIQRTQQEDSAVYLCASSSTATGEYEQYFGPGTRLTVT.

The rearrangement uses TRBV7-2 and TRBJ2-3; D not resolved. The germline V gene has CDR1 SGHTA and CDR2 FQGNSA. The CDR3 sequence is 12 residues long. V lost 5 bases and J lost 4, with 7 bases in between. The CDR3 here is CASSTVPDTQYF. The CDR3 nucleotides are TGTGCCAGCAGCACTGTCCCAGATACGCAGTATTTT.

The rearrangement uses TRBV5-1 and TRBJ2-3; TRBD2 agrees at 10 bases. Trimming took 3 bases from V and 3 from J; bases not matched to a gene: 7. The CDR3 has 16 residues. Looked up from germline, CDR1 is SGHRS and CDR2 is YFSETQ. The CDR3 nucleotides read TGCGCCAGCAGCTCAATAGCGGGGGGAGGAACAGATACGCAGTATTTT. It yields the protein CASSSIAGGGTDTQYF.